Listed here are 27 T cell receptor beta chains from one sample, sequenced in a study of shared clonotypes between healthy human individuals. CD45RO-negative cells were positively selected for CCR7, leaving out terminally differentiated effector memory CD45RA+ cells. Assay used: immunoSEQ multiplex PCR; TCRdb lists only in-frame clones, some missing. In the table there are about 680,000 clones, under 95% of which are singletons. Sequencing was carried out using naive CD8+ T cells sorted from blood. These receptor sequences come from a man aged 25 to 45 in good health.

The rearrangement uses TRBV23-1 and TRBJ2-6; the D is unclear. TRBV23-1 is identified as an open reading frame with a role that is uncertain. The CDR3 length is 18 residues. V was clipped by 5 bases and J by 5 bases, with 22 bases between them. The CDR3 region is CASSKTLTQQSRANVLTF. The CDR3 bases are TGCGCCAGCAGTAAGACACTTACGCAACAAAGTCGGGCCAACGTCCTGACTTTC.

The chain links TRBV6-5 to TRBJ1-4, with 8 bases identical to TRBD1. This CDR3 is 14 amino acids long. J lost 8 bases, V lost 4 bases, and 6 bases had no gene match. Germline V CDR1 and CDR2: MNHEY, SVGAGI. The CDR3 loop is CASSSWTGQEKLFF. The DNA of the CDR3 is TGTGCCAGCAGTTCTTGGACAGGGCAGGAAAAACTGTTTTTT.

This clone occurred once. The V gene is TRBV6-4, the J gene TRBJ2-5, with 8 bases matching TRBD1. The CDR3 consists of 15 residues. The junction had 1 base not matched to a gene; V was cut back by 0 bases and J by 1 base. Germline V gives CDR1 MRHNA, CDR2 SNTAGT. CDR3: CASSDSTGAQETQYF. In DNA form, the CDR3 reads TGTGCCAGCAGTGACTCGACAGGGGCCCAAGAGACCCAGTACTTC.

This chain's CDR3 is CASSQDSGTSYEQYF. The CDR3 DNA is TGCGCCAGCAGCCAAGATAGCGGGACTAGCTACGAGCAGTACTTC. The chain carries TRBV4-1 and TRBJ2-7; TRBD2 matches 8 bases. Germline trimming cut 0 bases from V and 3 bases from J; bases unmatched to any gene: 4. Germline values: CDR1 MGHRA, CDR2 YSYEKL. The CDR3 consists of 15 residues.

This chain connects TRBV27 to TRBJ1-1, with D perhaps TRBD1 (5 bases). The germline V gene has CDR1 MNHEY and CDR2 SMNVEV (reference sequence). V was shortened by 7 bases and J by 4 bases, with 7 bases between the two germline ends. The CDR3 has 11 residues. In nucleotides, the CDR3 is TGTGCCAGCATCGGGGGCACTGAAGCTTTCTTT. Amino acid sequence: CASIGGTEAFF.

The chain has TRBV28 and TRBJ2-4; D is undetermined. The V end lost 3 bases, the J end lost 0 bases, and 18 bases lay between the germline ends. From germline, CDR1 is MDHEN and CDR2 SYDVKM. CDR3 size: 18 residues. For the CDR3, the DNA is TGTGCCAGCAGTTTGATCAAGGCCGTGCAGGTAGCCAAAAACATTCAGTACTTC. This encodes CASSLIKAVQVAKNIQYF. The whole variable domain, remainder taken from reference TRBV28 and TRBJ2-4, is DVKVTQSSRYLVKRTGEKVFLECVQDMDHENMFWYRQDPGLGLRLIYFSYDVKMKEKGDIPEGYSVSREKKERFSLILESASTNQTSMYLCASSLIKAVQVAKNIQYFGAGTRLSVL.

The V call is TRBV27, the J call TRBJ2-2, with a tentative D call TRBD1 (5 bases). The germline V and J ends were trimmed by 4 bases and 3 bases, with 18 bases remaining between them. Germline loops: CDR1 MNHEY, CDR2 SMNVEV (reference sequence). CDR3 size: 17 residues. The CDR3 protein is CASSSRTTTQDTGELFF. CDR3 DNA: TGTGCCAGCAGTTCCCGGACAACCACCCAGGACACCGGGGAGCTGTTTTTT.

CDR3 protein: CASSRGQTYATNEKLFF. The CDR3 region has the DNA TGTGCCAGCAGTCGGGGACAAACTTATGCAACTAATGAAAAACTGTTTTTT. This rearrangement joins TRBV27 to TRBJ1-4, with D perhaps matching TRBD1 (6 bases). CDR3 length: 17 residues. V dropped 5 bases and J dropped 0 bases, with 16 bases sitting between them. Germline loops: CDR1 MNHEY, CDR2 SMNVEV (reference sequence).

The gene calls are TRBV6-4 and TRBJ2-3, with a possible D match to TRBD2 (5 bases). Between the trimmed V and J ends, which lost 2 bases and 14 bases, there was a span of 20 bases. The CDR3 is made up of 14 amino acids. Germline CDR1 is MRHNA and CDR2 is SNTAGT. The CDR3 sequence: CASSDGAASNLWYF. CDR3 DNA: TGTGCCAGCAGTGACGGAGCGGCCTCGAATCTCTGGTATTTT.

This sequence joins TRBV29-1 and TRBJ2-1; TRBD2 agrees at 13 bases. The trim removed 2 bases at V and 3 bases at J, leaving 7 bases unmatched. This CDR3 is built from 17 residues. CDR1 is SQVTM and CDR2 is ANQGSEA in the germline V gene. CDR3 nucleotides: TGCAGCGTTGAAACTAGCGGGAGGGCCAAGGTCTACAATGAGCAGTTCTTC. Its translation: CSVETSGRAKVYNEQFF.

The V gene is TRBV7-9, the J gene TRBJ2-3; TRBD2 matches at 8 bases. The CDR3 loop spans 16 amino acids. CDR1 and CDR2 (germline): SEHNR, FQNEAQ (reference sequence). The V gene end was trimmed by 7 bases and the J gene end by 2 bases; junction bases not matched to a gene: 11. The CDR3: CASTGSGSGDTDTQYF. Written as DNA, the CDR3 is TGTGCCAGCACCGGAAGCGGGAGTGGGGACACAGATACGCAGTATTTT.

As to this clone: This may be a read error: a much more frequent sequence differs by one nucleotide. Other DNA sequences from this sample encode an identical CDR3 as well. The chain recombines TRBV29-1 with TRBJ2-7; D remains ambiguous. The length of the CDR3 is 12 residues. With 1 base removed from V and 2 bases from J, the gap between germline ends came to 6 bases. From germline, CDR1 is SQVTM and CDR2 ANQGSEA. The CDR3 region is CSVEGETYEQYF. The CDR3, as DNA: TGCAGCGTTGAAGGGGAAACCTACGAGCAGTACTTC.

The rearrangement links TRBV6-5 to TRBJ2-7; 7 bases are a match to TRBD2. With V trimmed by 2 bases and J by 3 bases, 4 bases remained unmatched. Germline assignment: CDR1 MNHEY and CDR2 SVGAGI. The CDR3 covers 14 residues. CDR3 sequence: CASSYVSGYYEQYF. The CDR3 DNA reads as TGTGCCAGCAGTTACGTTAGCGGGTACTACGAGCAGTACTTC.

The V call is TRBV27, the J call TRBJ2-4; D could derive from TRBD1 or TRBD2 (5 bases each). Trimming took 0 bases from V and 6 from J, leaving 12 bases between them. The V gene's germline CDR1 is MNHEY and CDR2 SMNVEV (reference sequence). The CDR3 has 15 amino acids. The CDR3 spells CASSLSWGIGNIQYF. The DNA of the CDR3 is TGTGCCAGCAGTTTATCGTGGGGGATCGGAAACATTCAGTACTTC.

The chain carries TRBV7-9 and TRBJ2-5; 8 positions match TRBD1. Germline CDR1 SEHNR, CDR2 FQNEAQ (reference sequence). Unmatched junction bases numbered 10, after V lost 4 bases and J lost 0 bases. There are 17 residues in the CDR3. The CDR3: CASSSGRQGLHQETQYF. DNA of the CDR3: TGTGCCAGCAGCTCCGGAAGACAGGGGTTACACCAAGAGACCCAGTACTTC.

The chain is built from TRBV7-9 and TRBJ2-1; 11 bases map to TRBD1. Germline CDR1 SEHNR, CDR2 FQNEAQ (reference sequence). The CDR3 has 16 residues. V trimming: 4 bases; J trimming: 6 bases; junction bases outside the gene matches: 8. CDR3 sequence (DNA): TGTGCCAGCAGCTCCCATTCGGGGACAGGGGGCAATGAGCAGTTCTTC. Translation gives CASSSHSGTGGNEQFF.

This chain connects TRBV27 to TRBJ2-7; D gene uncertain. CDR1 MNHEY and CDR2 SMNVEV come from the germline V gene (reference sequence). V was shortened by 6 bases and J by 2 bases, with 11 bases between the two germline ends. This CDR3 comprises 13 residues. CDR3 sequence reads: CASRKGRTYEQYF. Written as DNA, the CDR3 is TGTGCCAGCAGAAAAGGACGGACCTACGAGCAGTACTTC.

This chain connects TRBV27 to TRBJ1-5; D gene ambiguous. This CDR3 region has 13 residues. V was shortened by 1 base and J by 7 bases, with 8 bases between the two germline ends. The germline gives CDR1 MNHEY, CDR2 SMNVEV (reference sequence). CDR3 bases: TGTGCCAGCAGTTTATTTGGTGGGCAGCCCCAGCATTTT. Its protein product is CASSLFGGQPQHF.

The chain has TRBV6-1 and TRBJ1-5; D is unclear. V was clipped by 3 bases and J by 1 base, with 10 bases between them. CDR1 and CDR2 (germline): MNHNS, SASEGT. The CDR3 spans 15 residues. The CDR3 sequence is CASSDWVTSNQPQHF. The CDR3 DNA reads as TGTGCCAGCAGTGACTGGGTTACAAGCAATCAGCCCCAGCATTTT.

V gene TRBV14 combines with J gene TRBJ2-3, with TRBD1 matching over 8 bases. The V gene end was trimmed by 1 base and the J gene end by 7 bases; junction bases not matched to a gene: 10. CDR1 is SGHDN, CDR2 FVKESK, per germline. This CDR3 has 16 residues. As DNA, the CDR3 is TGTGCCAGCAGCCAAGTCCGGGACAGGCGGGGTAATACGCAGTATTTT. Translating gives CASSQVRDRRGNTQYF.

The V gene is TRBV27, the J gene TRBJ2-7; no firm D call. The V gene's germline CDR1 is MNHEY and CDR2 SMNVEV (reference sequence). Trimming shortened V by 3 bases and J by 3 bases, and 21 bases separated the two germline ends. The CDR3 has 17 residues. CDR3 protein: CASSLSPNTLANYEQYF. In DNA, the CDR3 is TGTGCCAGCAGTTTGTCCCCCAACACTCTGGCGAACTACGAGCAGTACTTC.

V usage is TRBV10-3 and J usage is TRBJ2-5, with 7 positions matching TRBD2. V shed 0 bases, J shed 4 bases, and the junction held 5 bases outside the gene matches. In germline, CDR1 is ENHRY, CDR2 SYGVKD. This CDR3 region has 15 residues. The CDR3 sequence: CAISESKGRGETQYF. Written as DNA, the CDR3 is TGTGCCATCAGTGAGTCGAAGGGGAGGGGAGAGACCCAGTACTTC.

This chain joins TRBV7-2 and TRBJ2-7; D might be TRBD1 or TRBD2, each matching 5 bases. The CDR3 runs to 14 residues. Between the trimmed V and J ends, which lost 2 bases and 5 bases, there was a span of 13 bases. CDR1 is SGHTA, CDR2 FQGNSA, per germline. The CDR3 sequence: CASSLTGSGHEQYF. DNA of the CDR3: TGTGCCAGCAGCTTAACAGGTTCGGGGCACGAGCAGTACTTC. Full variable domain (outside the CDR3, taken from reference TRBV7-2 and TRBJ2-7): GAGVSQSPSNKVTEKGKDVELRCDPISGHTALYWYRQSLGQGLEFLIYFQGNSAPDKSGLPSDRFSAERTGGSVSTLTIQRTQQEDSAVYLCASSLTGSGHEQYFGPGTRLTVT.

V usage is TRBV11-1 and J usage is TRBJ2-6, with no clear D. Deletions cut 5 bases from V and 0 bases from J, with 8 bases between. CDR3 size: 15 residues. The V gene's germline CDR1 is SGHAT and CDR2 FQDESV (reference sequence). The CDR3 DNA sequence: TGTGCCAGCAGCGAAGCGATCTCTGGGGCCAACGTCCTGACTTTC. Its translation is CASSEAISGANVLTF.

The chain carries TRBV12-5 and TRBJ2-1, with 10 bases lining up with TRBD2. CDR1 is LGHNT, CDR2 FRNRAP, per germline. V was pared by 6 bases and J by 8 bases, with 7 bases of the junction left unmatched. CDR3 length: 14 residues. For the CDR3, the DNA is TGTGCTAGTGGCACCGGGACTAGCGCCTATGAGCAGTTCTTC. As protein: CASGTGTSAYEQFF. Supplemented by reference TRBV12-5 and TRBJ2-1, the full variable domain reads DARVTQTPRHKVTEMGQEVTMRCQPILGHNTVFWYRQTMMQGLELLAYFRNRAPLDDSGMPKDRFSAEMPDATLATLKIQPSEPRDSAVYFCASGTGTSAYEQFFGPGTRLTVL.

The chain is built from TRBV7-9 and TRBJ2-5, with 9 bases aligning to TRBD2. CDR1 is SEHNR, CDR2 FQNEAQ, per germline (reference sequence). The CDR3 runs 17 residues. V lost 1 base to trimming and J lost 1 base; unmatched junction nucleotides: 7. The CDR3 DNA reads TGTGCCAGCAGCTTAGATAGAGGACTAGCGATCCAAGAGACCCAGTACTTC. Protein product: CASSLDRGLAIQETQYF.

The chain is built from TRBV7-2 and TRBJ2-7; 13 bases fit TRBD2. With 5 bases clipped from V and 2 bases from J, the junction kept 3 bases outside the gene matches. The CDR3 is made up of 15 amino acids. Germline V lookup: CDR1 SGHTA, CDR2 FQGNSA. The CDR3 nucleotides read TGTGCCAGCAGCAAAACTAGCGGGGGGGCCTACGAGCAGTACTTC. It codes for CASSKTSGGAYEQYF. The complete variable domain, with remaining parts taken from reference TRBV7-2 and TRBJ2-7, reads GAGVSQSPSNKVTEKGKDVELRCDPISGHTALYWYRQSLGQGLEFLIYFQGNSAPDKSGLPSDRFSAERTGGSVSTLTIQRTQQEDSAVYLCASSKTSGGAYEQYFGPGTRLTVT.